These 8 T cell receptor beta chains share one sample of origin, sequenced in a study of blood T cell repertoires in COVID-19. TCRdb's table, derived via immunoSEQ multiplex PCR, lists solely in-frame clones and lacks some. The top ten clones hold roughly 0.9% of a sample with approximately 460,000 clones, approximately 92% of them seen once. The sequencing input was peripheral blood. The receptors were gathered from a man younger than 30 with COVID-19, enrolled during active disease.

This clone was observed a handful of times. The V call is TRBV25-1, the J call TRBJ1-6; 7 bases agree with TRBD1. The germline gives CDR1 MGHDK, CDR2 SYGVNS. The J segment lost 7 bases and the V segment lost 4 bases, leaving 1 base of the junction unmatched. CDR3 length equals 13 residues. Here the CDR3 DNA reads TGTGCCAGCAGTGGACAGGGAAATTCACCCCTCCACTTT. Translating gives CASSGQGNSPLHF.

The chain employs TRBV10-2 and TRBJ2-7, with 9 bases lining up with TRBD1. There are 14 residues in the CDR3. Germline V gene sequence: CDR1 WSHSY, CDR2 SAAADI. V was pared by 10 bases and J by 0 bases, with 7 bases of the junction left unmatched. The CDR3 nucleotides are TGCGCCACCAAGACAGGGGGGGCCTCCTACGAGCAGTACTTC. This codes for CATKTGGASYEQYF.

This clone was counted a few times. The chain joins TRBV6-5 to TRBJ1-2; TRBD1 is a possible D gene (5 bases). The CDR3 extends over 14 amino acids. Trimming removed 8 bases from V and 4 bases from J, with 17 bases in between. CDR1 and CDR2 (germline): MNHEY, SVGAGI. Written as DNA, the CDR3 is TGTGCCAGCCGCGTCGGCGGGGCTGGCTATGGCTACACCTTC. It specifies CASRVGGAGYGYTF.

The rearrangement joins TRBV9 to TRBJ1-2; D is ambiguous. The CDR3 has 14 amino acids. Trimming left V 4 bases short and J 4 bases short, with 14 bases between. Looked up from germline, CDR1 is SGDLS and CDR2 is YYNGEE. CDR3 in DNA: TGTGCCAGCAGCTCAACAAAGGGAGGCTATGGCTACACCTTC. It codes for CASSSTKGGYGYTF.

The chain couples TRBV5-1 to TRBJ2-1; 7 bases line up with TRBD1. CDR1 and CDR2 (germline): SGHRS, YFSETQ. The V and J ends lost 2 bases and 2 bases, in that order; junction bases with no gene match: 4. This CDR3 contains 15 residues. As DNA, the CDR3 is TGCGCCAGCAGCTTATCTGGACAGGCCTACAATGAGCAGTTCTTC. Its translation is CASSLSGQAYNEQFF.

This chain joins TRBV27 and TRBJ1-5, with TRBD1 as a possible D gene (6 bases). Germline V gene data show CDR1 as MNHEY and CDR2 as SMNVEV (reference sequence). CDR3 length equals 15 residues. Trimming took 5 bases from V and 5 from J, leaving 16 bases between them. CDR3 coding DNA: TGTGCCAGCAGTGCCCAGGGGCGTGGGGATCAGCCCCAGCATTTT. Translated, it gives CASSAQGRGDQPQHF.

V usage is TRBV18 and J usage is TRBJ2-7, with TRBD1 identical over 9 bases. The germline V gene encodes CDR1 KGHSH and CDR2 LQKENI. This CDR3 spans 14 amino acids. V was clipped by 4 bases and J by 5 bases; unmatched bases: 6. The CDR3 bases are TGTGCCAGCTCACGCGGACAGGGGACCCACGAGCAGTACTTC. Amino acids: CASSRGQGTHEQYF.

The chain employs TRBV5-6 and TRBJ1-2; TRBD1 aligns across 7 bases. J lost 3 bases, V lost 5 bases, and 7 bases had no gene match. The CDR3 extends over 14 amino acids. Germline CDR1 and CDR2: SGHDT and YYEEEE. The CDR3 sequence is CASRRLDRDYGYTF. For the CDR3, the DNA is TGTGCCAGCAGACGACTCGACAGGGACTATGGCTACACCTTC.